This T cell receptor beta chain was sequenced in a study of blood T cells in healthy people across ages. The wider study: Template switching caught about one barcoded beta molecule for each two T cells.

In this sample, this clonotype turned up once. This clone may be a read error of a much larger clone one base away. A sample-barcoded 5' primer and a J-beta primer mix were used in a second PCR of about 6 to 11 cycles. A template-switch adaptor that had 12 random nucleotides put a tag on each cDNA molecule. TCRdb processed the 5' RACE reads anew with MiXCR; each CDR3 protein has one entry. The sample has about 1.6 million distinct CDR3 sequences; roughly 30% are singletons. A minimum of 6.5 million PBMCs was isolated per sample. CDR3 length: 16 amino acids. Germline V gene data show CDR1 as MNHEY and CDR2 as SMNVEV (reference sequence).

The origin of this receptor is a woman aged 25 to 39 in good health. The chain joins TRBV27 to TRBJ2-1, with D possibly matching TRBD1 (5 bases). The sample comprised blood. As DNA, the CDR3 is TGTGCCTGCAGCCCTCAGACAGTAACCTCCTACAATGAGCAGTTCTTC. Translating gives CACSPQTVTSYNEQFF.